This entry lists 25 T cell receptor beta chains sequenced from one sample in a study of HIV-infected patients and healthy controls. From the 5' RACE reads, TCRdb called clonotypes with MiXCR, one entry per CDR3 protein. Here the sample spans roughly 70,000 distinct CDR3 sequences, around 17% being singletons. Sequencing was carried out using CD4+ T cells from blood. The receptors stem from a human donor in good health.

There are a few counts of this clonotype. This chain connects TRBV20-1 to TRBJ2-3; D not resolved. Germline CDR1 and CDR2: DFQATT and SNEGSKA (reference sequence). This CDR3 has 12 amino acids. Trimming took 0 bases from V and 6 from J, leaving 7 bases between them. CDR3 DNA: TGCAGTGCTAGAGAGCTGGCGGATACGCAGTATTTT. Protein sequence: CSARELADTQYF.

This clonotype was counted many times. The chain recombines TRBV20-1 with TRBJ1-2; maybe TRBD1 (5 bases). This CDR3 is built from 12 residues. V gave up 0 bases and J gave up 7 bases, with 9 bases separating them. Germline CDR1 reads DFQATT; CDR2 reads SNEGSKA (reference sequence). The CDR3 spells CSARDPGPGYTF. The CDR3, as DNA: TGCAGTGCTAGAGATCCAGGGCCTGGCTACACCTTC.

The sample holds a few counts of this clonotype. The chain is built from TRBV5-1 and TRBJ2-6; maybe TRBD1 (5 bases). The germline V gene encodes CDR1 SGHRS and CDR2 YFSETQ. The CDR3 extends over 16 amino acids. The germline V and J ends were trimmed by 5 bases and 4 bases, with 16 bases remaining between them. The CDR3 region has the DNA TGCGCCAGCAGTTACAATCCAGGGTCAGGGGCCAACGTCCTGACTTTC. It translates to CASSYNPGSGANVLTF.

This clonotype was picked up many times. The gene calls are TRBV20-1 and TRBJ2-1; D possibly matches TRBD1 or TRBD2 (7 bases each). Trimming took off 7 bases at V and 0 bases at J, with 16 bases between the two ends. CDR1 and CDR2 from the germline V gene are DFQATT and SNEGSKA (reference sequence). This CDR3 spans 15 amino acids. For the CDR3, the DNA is TGCAGTGTTCCCAGGGGGGGGAGCTCCTACAATGAGCAGTTCTTC. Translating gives CSVPRGGSSYNEQFF.

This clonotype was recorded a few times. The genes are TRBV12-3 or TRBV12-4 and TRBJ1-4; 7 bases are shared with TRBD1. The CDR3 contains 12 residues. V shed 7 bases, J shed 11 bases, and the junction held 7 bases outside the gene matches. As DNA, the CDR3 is TGTGCCAGCACCGCCGACAGGGATAAACTGTTTTTT. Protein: CASTADRDKLFF.

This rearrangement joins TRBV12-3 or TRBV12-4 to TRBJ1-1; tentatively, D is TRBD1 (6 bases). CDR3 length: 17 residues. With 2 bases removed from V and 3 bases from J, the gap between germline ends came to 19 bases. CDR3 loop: CASSLPRGWEMDTEAFF. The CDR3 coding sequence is TGTGCCAGCAGTTTACCCAGGGGCTGGGAGATGGACACTGAAGCTTTCTTT.

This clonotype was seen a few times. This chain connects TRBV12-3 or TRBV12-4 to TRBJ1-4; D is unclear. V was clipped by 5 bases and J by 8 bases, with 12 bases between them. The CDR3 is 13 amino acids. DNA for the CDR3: TGTGCCAGCAGTACCGGACGGTGGGAAAAACTGTTTTTT. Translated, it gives CASSTGRWEKLFF.

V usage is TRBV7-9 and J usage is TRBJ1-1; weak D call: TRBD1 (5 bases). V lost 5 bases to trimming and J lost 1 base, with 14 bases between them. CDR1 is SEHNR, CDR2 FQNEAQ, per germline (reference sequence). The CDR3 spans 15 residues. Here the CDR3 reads CASSPSGTPNTEAFF. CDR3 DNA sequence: TGTGCCAGCAGCCCGTCCGGGACCCCGAACACTGAAGCTTTCTTT. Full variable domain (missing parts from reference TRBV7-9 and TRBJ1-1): DTGVSQNPRHKITKRGQNVTFRCDPISEHNRLYWYRQTLGQGPEFLTYFQNEAQLEKSRLLSDRFSAERPKGSFSTLEIQRTEQGDSAMYLCASSPSGTPNTEAFFGQGTRLTVV.

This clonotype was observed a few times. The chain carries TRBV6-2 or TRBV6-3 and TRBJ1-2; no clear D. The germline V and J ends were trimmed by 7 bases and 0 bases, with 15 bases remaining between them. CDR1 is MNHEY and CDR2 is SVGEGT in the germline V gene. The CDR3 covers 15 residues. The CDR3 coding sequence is TGTGCCAGCACCCTGGTGGCAGGACCTAACTATGGCTACACCTTC. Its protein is CASTLVAGPNYGYTF.

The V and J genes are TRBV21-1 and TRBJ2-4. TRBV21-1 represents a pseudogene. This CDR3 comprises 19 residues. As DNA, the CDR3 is TGTGCCAGCAGCAAAGGCCTCAACGGACGCGATTTAGCCAAAAAAATTCAGTACTTC. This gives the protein CASSKGLNGRDLAKKIQYF.

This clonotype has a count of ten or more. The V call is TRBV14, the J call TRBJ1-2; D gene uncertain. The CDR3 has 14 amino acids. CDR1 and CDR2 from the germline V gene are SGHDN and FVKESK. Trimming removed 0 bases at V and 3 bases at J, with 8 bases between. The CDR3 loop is CASSQEERYYGYTF. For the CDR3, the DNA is TGTGCCAGCAGCCAAGAAGAGCGGTACTATGGCTACACCTTC.

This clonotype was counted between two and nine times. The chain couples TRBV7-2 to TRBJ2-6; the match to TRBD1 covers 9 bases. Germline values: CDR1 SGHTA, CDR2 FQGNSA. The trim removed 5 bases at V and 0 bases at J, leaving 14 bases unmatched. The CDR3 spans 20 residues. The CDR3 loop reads CASSHGSRGTGLSGANVLTF. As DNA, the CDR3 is TGTGCCAGCAGCCACGGGTCAAGGGGGACAGGGCTCTCTGGGGCCAACGTCCTGACTTTC.

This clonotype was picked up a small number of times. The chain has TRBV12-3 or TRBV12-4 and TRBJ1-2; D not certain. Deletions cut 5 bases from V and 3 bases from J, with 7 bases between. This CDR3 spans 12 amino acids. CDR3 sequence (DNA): TGTGCCAGCAGTCCTAACTACTATGGCTACACCTTC. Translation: CASSPNYYGYTF.

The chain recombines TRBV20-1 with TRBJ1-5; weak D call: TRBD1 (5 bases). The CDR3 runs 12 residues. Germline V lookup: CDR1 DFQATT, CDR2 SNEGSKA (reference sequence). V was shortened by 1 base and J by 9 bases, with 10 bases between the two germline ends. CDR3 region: CSARGAGRPQHF. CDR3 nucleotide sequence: TGCAGTGCTAGAGGCGCAGGGAGGCCCCAGCATTTT.

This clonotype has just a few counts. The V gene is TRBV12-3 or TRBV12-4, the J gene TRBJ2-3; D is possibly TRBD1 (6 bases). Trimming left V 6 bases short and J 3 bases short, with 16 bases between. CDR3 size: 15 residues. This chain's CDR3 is CASSPQGSRTDTQYF. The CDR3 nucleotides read TGTGCCAGCAGCCCCCAGGGGAGTAGAACAGATACGCAGTATTTT.

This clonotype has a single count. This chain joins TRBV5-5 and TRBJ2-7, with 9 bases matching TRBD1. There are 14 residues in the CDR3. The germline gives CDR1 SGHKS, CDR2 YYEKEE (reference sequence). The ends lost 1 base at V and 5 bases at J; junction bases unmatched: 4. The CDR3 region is CASSLLQGAHEQYF. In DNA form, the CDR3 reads TGTGCCAGCAGCTTGTTACAGGGGGCCCACGAGCAGTACTTC. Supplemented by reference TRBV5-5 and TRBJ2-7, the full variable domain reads DAGVTQSPTHLIKTRGQQVTLRCSPISGHKSVSWYQQVLGQGPQFIFQYYEKEERGRGNFPDRFSARQFPNYSSELNVNALLLGDSALYLCASSLLQGAHEQYFGPGTRLTVT.

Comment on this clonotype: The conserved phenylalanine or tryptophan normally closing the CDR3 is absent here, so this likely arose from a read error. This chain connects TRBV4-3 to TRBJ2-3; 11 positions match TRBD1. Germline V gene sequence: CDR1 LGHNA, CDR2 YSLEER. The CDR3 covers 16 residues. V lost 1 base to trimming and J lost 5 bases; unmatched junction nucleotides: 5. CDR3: CASSQVGDRGGDTQYL. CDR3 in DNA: TGCGCCAGCAGCCAAGTGGGGGACAGGGGGGGAGATACGCAGTATCTT.

The CDR3, as DNA: TGTGCCAGCAAGGAAGCGAAGAGTACCGGGGAGCTGTTTTTT. Translating it yields CASKEAKSTGELFF. The chain employs TRBV7-9 and TRBJ2-2, with D unclear. This CDR3 is 14 amino acids long. V lost 7 bases, J lost 5 bases, and 14 bases lay in between. The V gene's germline CDR1 is SEHNR and CDR2 FQNEAQ (reference sequence).

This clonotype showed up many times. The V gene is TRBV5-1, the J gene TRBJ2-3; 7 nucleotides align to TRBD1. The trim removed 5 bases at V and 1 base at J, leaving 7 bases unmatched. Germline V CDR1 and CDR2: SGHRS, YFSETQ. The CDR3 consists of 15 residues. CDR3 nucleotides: TGCGCCAGCAGGAAGGGGGCTGGGGGCACAGATACGCAGTATTTT. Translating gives CASRKGAGGTDTQYF.

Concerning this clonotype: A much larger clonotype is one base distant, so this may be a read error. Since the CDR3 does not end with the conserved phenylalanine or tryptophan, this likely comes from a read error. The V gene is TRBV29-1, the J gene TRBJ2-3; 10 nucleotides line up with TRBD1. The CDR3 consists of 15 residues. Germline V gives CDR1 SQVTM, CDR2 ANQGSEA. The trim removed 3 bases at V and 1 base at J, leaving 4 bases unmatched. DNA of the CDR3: TGCAGCGTTGACCCCGGGACAGGGGGCACAGATACGCAGTATTCT. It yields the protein CSVDPGTGGTDTQYS.

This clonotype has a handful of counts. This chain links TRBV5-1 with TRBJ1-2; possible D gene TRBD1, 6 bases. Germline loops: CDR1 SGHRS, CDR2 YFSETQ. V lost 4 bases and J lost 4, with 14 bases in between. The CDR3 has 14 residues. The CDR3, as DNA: TGCGCCAGCAGCCCCCGGAGCAGGGGCTATGGCTACACCTTC. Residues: CASSPRSRGYGYTF.

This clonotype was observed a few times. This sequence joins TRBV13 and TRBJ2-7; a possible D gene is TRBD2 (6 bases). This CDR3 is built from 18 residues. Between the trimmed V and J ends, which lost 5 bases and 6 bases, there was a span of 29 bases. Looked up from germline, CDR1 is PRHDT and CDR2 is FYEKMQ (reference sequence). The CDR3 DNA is TGTGCCAGCAGCCCCGGTTTAGGGTCGGGAGACCCTGCCCTCGAGCAGTACTTC. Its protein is CASSPGLGSGDPALEQYF.

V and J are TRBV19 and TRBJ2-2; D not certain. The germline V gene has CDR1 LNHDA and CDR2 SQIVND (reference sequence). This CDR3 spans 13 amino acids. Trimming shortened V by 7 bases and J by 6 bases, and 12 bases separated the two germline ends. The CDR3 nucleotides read TGTGCCAGTACCCTGGAGCCGGCCGGGGAGCTGTTTTTT. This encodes CASTLEPAGELFF.

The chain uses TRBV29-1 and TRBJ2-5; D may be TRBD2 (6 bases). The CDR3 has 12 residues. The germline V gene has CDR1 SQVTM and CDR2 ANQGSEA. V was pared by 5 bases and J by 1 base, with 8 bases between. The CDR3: CSVRRGQETQYF. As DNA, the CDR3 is TGCAGCGTTCGGCGGGGCCAAGAGACCCAGTACTTC.

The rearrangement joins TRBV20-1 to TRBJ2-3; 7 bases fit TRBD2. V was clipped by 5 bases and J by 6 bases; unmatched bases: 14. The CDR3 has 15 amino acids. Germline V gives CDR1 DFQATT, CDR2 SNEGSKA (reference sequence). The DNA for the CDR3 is TGCAGTGCTGAAGATGCTCGCGGGAGAAGGGATACGCAGTATTTT. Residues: CSAEDARGRRDTQYF.